This paragraph covers one T cell receptor (beta chain) sequence. This clonotype was found many times. There is no known antigen for this receptor. No clone much larger than this one lies a single base away; base qualities are absent. Libraries came from PCR. The sample was run on an Illumina HiSeq 2500. TCR library preparation used molecular barcoding, with unique molecular identifiers applied to normalize quantification of the TCRbeta repertoire. Through fastp at Q25 and MiXCR, TCRdb rebuilt clones from the public reads, retaining in-frame beta chains. Rows are combined by CDR3 protein, so each entry shows the most common genes and DNA. Within this sample are 25,000 or so distinct CDR3 sequences, with over 15% of them counted one time only. Of the sample, approximately 40% is held by the ten largest clones. The sample is drawn from a study of T-cell reconstitution after alpha-beta-depleted transplantation in children (TCRdb year 2016). Concerning the study at large: T-cell immune reconstitution after TCRalphabeta/CD19-depleted allogeneic hematopoietic cell transplantation in children was quantitatively tracked in the study by means of TCR repertoire profiling.

The investigation overall reported the following: In some patients, the high TCRbeta diversity seen at day 60 was put down to recipient T cells and intrathymic progenitors that had survived conditioning. The apparently early recovery of alphabetaT-cell counts about two months after transplant reportedly depended on only several hundred rapidly expanded clones that came from non-depleted graft cells. Over the following months the frequencies of hyperexpanded clones went down, and after one year T-cell counts and TCRbeta diversity were mostly credited to newly produced T cells.

The V end gives up 4 bases and the J end 5 bases, leaving 5 bases in the junction not matched to a gene. The CDR3 numbers 15 residues from cysteine through phenylalanine. The sequence is cut down to CDR3 DNA, 45 bases in frame from base 1. The time point label, as the study defines it: day 60 (about 2 months) after transplantation. In light of the paper, this sample's treatment or condition label describes: allogeneic hematopoietic cell transplantation with graft depleted of TCRalphabeta T cells and CD19 B cells. Transplant recipients were children who received TCRalphabeta/CD19-depleted allogeneic hematopoietic cell grafts.

Sequenced here: PBMCs, mostly from graft donor cells, sampled 60 days after TCRalphabeta/CD19-depleted stem cell transplant. The rearrangement combines TRBV12-3 or TRBV12-4 with TRBJ1-6; the junction holds 7 bases that match TRBD1. This receptor was taken from a male patient aged 2-15 years who had a stem cell transplant for acute lymphoblastic leukemia, so the T cells may come from the graft donor. The nucleotides read TGTGCCAGCAGTTCCCCCACAGGGGATAATTCACCCCTCCACTTT. Its coded protein is CASSSPTGDNSPLHF.